The 13 T cell receptor beta chains listed next were all sequenced from one sample in a study of breast tumors, draining lymph nodes, adjacent tissues (TCRdb year 2016). Library method: multiplex PCR. The data were produced on an Illumina HiSeq 2000. TCRdb reworked the public reads: Q25 trimming with fastp, MiXCR clone assembly, productive beta chains retained. Rows merge per CDR3 protein into single entries with the most common DNA and genes. This sample comprises some 85,000 distinct CDR3 sequences, approximately 29% of them detected only once. The ten top clones hold over 7.5% of the sample. The axillary draining lymph nodes of breast cancer patients were the source of the lymph node samples. The sequencing input was axillary lymph node tissue. The receptors originated from a female donor with breast cancer. Some clones in this sample may be carry-over from other donors' samples.

This clonotype was counted ten times or more. The rearrangement joins TRBV6-6 to TRBJ1-3; no firm D call. V was shortened by 9 bases and J by 0 bases, with 9 bases between the two germline ends. The CDR3 consists of 13 residues. CDR1 is MNHNY and CDR2 is SVGAGI in the germline V gene (reference sequence). The chain's CDR3 is CASKKSSGNTIYF. The CDR3 nucleotides are TGTGCCAGTAAGAAGAGCTCTGGAAACACCATATATTTT.

On this clonotype: This clone may be a read error of a much larger clone one base away. CDR3 DNA sequence: TGTGCCAGCAGACCGGGGACGGCGAGCACTGAAGCTTTCTTT. Protein sequence: CASRPGTASTEAFF. V gene TRBV28 combines with J gene TRBJ1-1; TRBD1 might be the D (5 bases). Looked up from germline, CDR1 is MDHEN and CDR2 is SYDVKM. Trimming removed 6 bases from V and 4 bases from J, with 15 bases in between. The CDR3 loop spans 14 amino acids.

Concerning this clonotype: One junction end disagrees with the germline gene, perhaps due to a read error. This chain joins TRBV7-2 and TRBJ2-7; no reliable D call. Germline V gene sequence: CDR1 SGHTA, CDR2 FQGNSA. This CDR3 region has 15 residues. The CDR3 nucleotides read TGTGCCAACAGCTTGGCGGTCGGTCTTTCCTACGAGCAGTACTTC. Protein: CANSLAVGLSYEQYF.

The chain joins TRBV11-3 to TRBJ2-1; a weak D match, TRBD2 (5 bases). Germline CDR1 SGHNT, CDR2 YENEEA. Trimming stripped 0 bases from V and 1 base from J, with 19 bases between. This CDR3 region has 19 residues. In DNA form, the CDR3 reads TGTGCCAGCAGCTTAGATCTCGATTCGCGGGTTGCTTCCTACAATGAGCAGTTCTTC. This gives the protein CASSLDLDSRVASYNEQFF.

Comment on this clonotype: Mismatch with germline at one junction end may stem from a read error. The CDR3 coding sequence is TGTGCCAGCAGTCAAGCGACCGGGGACGCAGGACCAACCACCATATATTTT. It yields the protein CASSQATGDAGPTTIYF. V gene TRBV6-1 combines with J gene TRBJ1-3, with D possibly matching TRBD1 (5 bases). Germline V lookup: CDR1 MNHNS, CDR2 SASEGT. The CDR3 contains 17 residues.

This clonotype was recorded many times. The V call is TRBV12-3 or TRBV12-4, the J call TRBJ1-3; D unclear. The CDR3 has 14 residues. The V gene lost 5 bases and the J gene lost 0 bases, with 8 bases spanning the gap. CDR3 sequence reads: CASSDDPSGNTIYF. Written as DNA, the CDR3 is TGTGCCAGCAGTGATGATCCCTCTGGAAACACCATATATTTT.

The chain joins TRBV5-1 to TRBJ1-6, with a weak D call TRBD1 (6 bases). Germline V gene data show CDR1 as SGHRS and CDR2 as YFSETQ. Trimming removed 4 bases from V and 4 bases from J, with 12 bases in between. This CDR3 has 15 amino acids. DNA of the CDR3: TGCGCCAGCAGCCCGGAGGGGGATTATAATTCACCCCTCCACTTT. Its translation is CASSPEGDYNSPLHF.

This clonotype was observed at least ten times. The rearrangement uses TRBV18 and TRBJ2-3; a weak D match, TRBD1 (6 bases). Germline loops: CDR1 KGHSH, CDR2 LQKENI. The CDR3 runs 15 residues. The germline V and J ends were trimmed by 4 bases and 5 bases, with 16 bases remaining between them. The CDR3 protein is CASSRGHNFQDTQYF. The DNA of the CDR3 is TGTGCCAGCTCACGGGGACATAACTTCCAAGATACGCAGTATTTT.

This clonotype occurred many times. V and J are TRBV29-1 and TRBJ1-2; D might be TRBD1 (5 bases). Germline CDR1 reads SQVTM; CDR2 reads ANQGSEA. The ends were cut back, 1 base at V and 6 bases at J, with 15 bases in the middle. This CDR3 contains 14 residues. The CDR3 reads CSVEVGRQGNGYTF. The CDR3 DNA follows: TGCAGCGTTGAAGTGGGTAGGCAGGGTAATGGCTACACCTTC.

This clonotype was detected many times. This chain links TRBV30 with TRBJ1-5, with D uncertain. V gave up 5 bases and J gave up 7 bases, with 15 bases separating them. The CDR3 contains 13 residues. Germline V lookup: CDR1 GTSNPN, CDR2 SVGIG (reference sequence). Here the CDR3 reads CAWGGPGGQPQHF. For the CDR3, the DNA is TGTGCCTGGGGAGGGCCCGGAGGGCAGCCCCAGCATTTT.

This clonotype was counted ten times or more. The genes are TRBV7-9 and TRBJ2-7, with a weak D call TRBD1 (5 bases). The CDR3 runs to 14 residues. Trimming took off 6 bases at V and 2 bases at J, with 14 bases between the two ends. In germline, CDR1 is SEHNR, CDR2 FQNEAQ (reference sequence). CDR3 in DNA: TGTGCCAGCAGTCAGGGCGGAGAAACCTACGAGCAGTACTTC. The encoded protein is CASSQGGETYEQYF. Variable domain in full (rest from reference TRBV7-9 and TRBJ2-7): DTGVSQNPRHKITKRGQNVTFRCDPISEHNRLYWYRQTLGQGPEFLTYFQNEAQLEKSRLLSDRFSAERPKGSFSTLEIQRTEQGDSAMYLCASSQGGETYEQYFGPGTRLTVT.

This clonotype was counted at least ten times. The V and J genes are TRBV7-8 and TRBJ2-5, with 8 positions matching TRBD1. The CDR3 spans 13 residues. From germline, CDR1 is SGHVS and CDR2 FQNEAQ. Trimming took 7 bases from V and 3 from J; bases not matched to a gene: 4. This CDR3 is CASIPGGEETQYF. The CDR3 nucleotides read TGTGCCAGCATCCCAGGGGGCGAAGAGACCCAGTACTTC.

This clonotype has ten or more counts. The rearrangement joins TRBV7-6 to TRBJ2-1, with 10 nucleotides matching TRBD1. The CDR3 extends over 19 amino acids. V trimming: 5 bases; J trimming: 6 bases; junction bases outside the gene matches: 19. Germline assignment: CDR1 SGHVS and CDR2 FNYEAQ. CDR3 DNA sequence: TGTGCCAGCAGCGCTGGGACAGGGGCCGGGGACTATTATGGCAATGAGCAGTTCTTC. Protein: CASSAGTGAGDYYGNEQFF.